Shown below are 27 T cell receptor beta chains from a single sample sequenced in a study of PD-1 blockade in mismatch repair-deficient tumors. Measured with immunoSEQ multiplex PCR; TCRdb has only the in-frame clones, and not every one. The table records tens of thousands of clones, 60% to 80% of them present only once. The sequences come from peripheral blood, collected 2 weeks after starting pembrolizumab. The receptors were gathered from an adult with mismatch repair-deficient cancer.

V usage is TRBV7-2 and J usage is TRBJ2-2; D gene unclear. In germline, CDR1 is SGHTA, CDR2 FQGNSA. This CDR3 has 12 residues. Trimming pared 3 bases from V and 7 bases from J, leaving 6 bases between. CDR3 DNA sequence: TGTGCCAGCAGCTTTTTTGGCGGGGAGCTGTTTTTT. Protein product: CASSFFGGELFF. Complete variable domain (other parts from reference TRBV7-2 and TRBJ2-2): GAGVSQSPSNKVTEKGKDVELRCDPISGHTALYWYRQSLGQGLEFLIYFQGNSAPDKSGLPSDRFSAERTGGSVSTLTIQRTQQEDSAVYLCASSFFGGELFFGEGSRLTVL.

The gene calls are TRBV18 and TRBJ1-2; the match to TRBD1 covers 8 bases. The V gene's germline CDR1 is KGHSH and CDR2 LQKENI. This CDR3 has 14 residues. With 6 bases clipped from V and 6 bases from J, the junction kept 9 bases outside the gene matches. The CDR3 DNA reads as TGTGCCAGCTCTCCCTCCAGGGGGCGCGATGGCTACACCTTC. Encoded protein: CASSPSRGRDGYTF. Full variable domain (missing parts from reference TRBV18 and TRBJ1-2): NAGVMQNPRHLVRRRGQEARLRCSPMKGHSHVYWYRQLPEEGLKFMVYLQKENIIDESGMPKERFSAEFPKEGPSILRIQQVVRGDSAAYFCASSPSRGRDGYTFGSGTRLTVV.

The V call is TRBV7-9, the J call TRBJ1-3; 7 positions agree with TRBD1. This CDR3 contains 18 residues. The V gene end was trimmed by 6 bases and the J gene end by 0 bases; junction bases not matched to a gene: 14. Per the germline V gene, CDR1 is SEHNR and CDR2 is FQNEAQ (reference sequence). CDR3 residues: CASRATGTDFFSGNTIYF. The CDR3 DNA is TGTGCCAGCAGAGCGACTGGGACAGATTTCTTCTCTGGAAACACCATATATTTT.

The chain couples TRBV18 to TRBJ1-3; possible D gene TRBD1, 6 bases. Germline CDR1 KGHSH, CDR2 LQKENI. The CDR3 is 17 amino acids. V was pared by 3 bases and J by 0 bases, with 15 bases between. CDR3 sequence: CASSPRTAPSSGNTIYF. As DNA, the CDR3 is TGTGCCAGCTCACCCCGGACAGCCCCGAGCTCTGGAAACACCATATATTTT.

The rearrangement uses TRBV5-8 and TRBJ2-5; unclear D gene. The CDR3 length is 14 residues. The germline gives CDR1 SGHTS, CDR2 YDEGEE. Deletions cut 3 bases from V and 1 base from J, with 10 bases between. DNA of the CDR3: TGTGCCAGCAGCTCGCCCGACTTCCAAGAGACCCAGTACTTC. Protein product: CASSSPDFQETQYF.

V usage is TRBV18 and J usage is TRBJ1-1; possibly TRBD1 for D (5 bases). The germline V gene encodes CDR1 KGHSH and CDR2 LQKENI. The CDR3 is made up of 15 amino acids. V was clipped by 0 bases and J by 5 bases, with 13 bases between them. Written as DNA, the CDR3 is TGTGCCAGCTCACCACCCACGGGGGTGAGTACTGAAGCTTTCTTT. Residues: CASSPPTGVSTEAFF. The complete variable domain, with remaining parts taken from reference TRBV18 and TRBJ1-1, reads NAGVMQNPRHLVRRRGQEARLRCSPMKGHSHVYWYRQLPEEGLKFMVYLQKENIIDESGMPKERFSAEFPKEGPSILRIQQVVRGDSAAYFCASSPPTGVSTEAFFGQGTRLTVV.

V and J are TRBV5-1 and TRBJ2-7; D call uncertain. V shed 2 bases and J shed 2 bases, with 8 bases lying between them. Germline-derived CDR1 and CDR2 are SGHRS and YFSETQ. The CDR3 sequence is 13 residues long. The CDR3 region is CASSFDGTYEQYF. CDR3 DNA: TGCGCCAGCAGCTTTGACGGAACCTACGAGCAGTACTTC.

The rearrangement joins TRBV5-6 to TRBJ1-1; 9 bases align to TRBD1. V dropped 4 bases and J dropped 10; count of bases not matched to a gene: 5. This CDR3 comprises 12 residues. Germline CDR1 SGHDT, CDR2 YYEEEE. For the CDR3, the DNA is TGTGCCAGCAGCGGTGGGACAGGGTCAGCTTTCTTT. It translates to CASSGGTGSAFF.

The V gene is TRBV30, the J gene TRBJ1-3; D gene unclear. V was trimmed by 0 bases and J by 3 bases, leaving 12 bases between them. The germline V gene encodes CDR1 GTSNPN and CDR2 SVGIG (reference sequence). CDR3 length equals 15 residues. In nucleotides, the CDR3 is TGTGCCTGGAGTGTGGGGAGAGCTATTGGAAACACCATATATTTT. Translation gives CAWSVGRAIGNTIYF.

This clone was observed a handful of times. V usage is TRBV11-1 and J usage is TRBJ2-7; D tentatively fits TRBD1 or TRBD2 (6 bases each). Germline values: CDR1 SGHAT, CDR2 FQDESV (reference sequence). The CDR3 runs to 15 residues. The V end was cut by 5 bases, the J end by 4 bases, with 18 bases between. In DNA, the CDR3 is TGTGCCAGCAGCCTCCCCTCGGGGGCGCATTACGAGCAGTACTTC. Residues: CASSLPSGAHYEQYF.

The chain recombines TRBV5-6 with TRBJ2-2; 8 bases agree with TRBD1. CDR1 is SGHDT and CDR2 is YYEEEE in the germline V gene. This CDR3 comprises 12 residues. V gave up 5 bases and J gave up 8 bases; unmatched junction bases: 2. The CDR3 DNA follows: TGTGCCAGCAGACGGGACAGGGGGGAGCTGTTTTTT. It yields the protein CASRRDRGELFF.

The J gene is TRBJ2-7, the V gene TRBV6-6; D is perhaps TRBD2 (5 bases). The CDR3 consists of 14 residues. Germline CDR1 MNHNY, CDR2 SVGAGI (reference sequence). The V end lost 3 bases, the J end lost 2 bases, and 11 bases lay between the germline ends. The CDR3 nucleotides read TGTGCCAGCAGTTATGGGCTAGCTACCTACGAGCAGTACTTC. It yields the protein CASSYGLATYEQYF.

In this sample, this clone turned up a few times. V and J are TRBV7-3 and TRBJ1-1; 7 bases are shared with TRBD1. J gave up 4 bases and V 5 bases, and 4 bases lay outside the gene matches. Germline loops: CDR1 SGHTA, CDR2 FQGTGA. The CDR3 totals 13 residues. The CDR3 nucleotides are TGTGCCAGCAGCCAGACAGGGAGCACTGAAGCTTTCTTT. This translates into CASSQTGSTEAFF. The full variable domain, completed using reference TRBV7-3 and TRBJ1-1, is GAGVSQTPSNKVTEKGKYVELRCDPISGHTALYWYRQSLGQGPEFLIYFQGTGAADDSGLPNDRFFAVRPEGSVSTLKIQRTERGDSAVYLCASSQTGSTEAFFGQGTRLTVV.

The rearrangement joins TRBV5-1 to TRBJ1-2, with D unclear. The CDR3 is 13 amino acids. Trimming pared 0 bases from V and 6 bases from J, leaving 9 bases between. The germline V gene has CDR1 SGHRS and CDR2 YFSETQ. CDR3 loop: CASSLGPGDGYTF. CDR3 coding DNA: TGCGCCAGCAGCTTGGGGCCCGGCGATGGCTACACCTTC.

This sequence joins TRBV5-1 and TRBJ1-2; a possible D gene is TRBD1 (5 bases). Germline V lookup: CDR1 SGHRS, CDR2 YFSETQ. The CDR3 runs 13 residues. V lost 2 bases and J 4 bases, leaving 9 bases between the germline ends. CDR3 protein: CASSLQDPYGYTF. In DNA, the CDR3 is TGCGCCAGCAGCTTACAGGACCCCTATGGCTACACCTTC. Full variable domain (missing parts from reference TRBV5-1 and TRBJ1-2): KAGVTQTPRYLIKTRGQQVTLSCSPISGHRSVSWYQQTPGQGLQFLFEYFSETQRNKGNFPGRFSGRQFSNSRSEMNVSTLELGDSALYLCASSLQDPYGYTFGSGTRLTVV.

This clone appeared a single time. The rearrangement uses TRBV5-1 and TRBJ2-3, with 7 positions matching TRBD2. Germline V gene data show CDR1 as SGHRS and CDR2 as YFSETQ. The CDR3 runs 15 residues. V lost 0 bases and J lost 3; bases outside the gene matches: 4. CDR3 region: CASSLGREPTDTQYF. The CDR3 DNA follows: TGCGCCAGCAGCTTGGGGCGGGAGCCGACAGATACGCAGTATTTT.

The V and J genes are TRBV6-4 and TRBJ2-3; TRBD2 agrees at 7 bases. V was pared by 5 bases and J by 8 bases, with 10 bases of the junction left unmatched. Germline assignment: CDR1 MRHNA and CDR2 SNTAGT. The CDR3 sequence is 14 residues long. The CDR3 coding sequence is TGTGCCAGCAGTCCTAGCGGCCTCGGCTTTACGCAGTATTTT. Protein product: CASSPSGLGFTQYF.

The gene calls are TRBV5-1 and TRBJ1-1; weak D call: TRBD1 (5 bases). Trimming took off 5 bases at V and 1 base at J, with 6 bases between the two ends. The CDR3 has 12 amino acids. Germline lookup yields CDR1 SGHRS and CDR2 YFSETQ. CDR3: CASRGGNTEAFF. The CDR3, as DNA: TGCGCCAGCAGGGGGGGGAACACTGAAGCTTTCTTT.

This chain connects TRBV5-1 to TRBJ1-1; no clear D gene. CDR3 length equals 12 residues. CDR1 SGHRS and CDR2 YFSETQ come from the germline V gene. Trimming took off 4 bases at V and 5 bases at J, with 9 bases between the two ends. The CDR3 loop reads CASSRDRTEAFF. The CDR3 bases are TGCGCCAGCAGCCGCGATCGTACTGAAGCTTTCTTT.

This chain links TRBV4-2 with TRBJ2-7; maybe TRBD1 (6 bases). Germline-derived CDR1 and CDR2 are LGHNA and YNFKEQ. The CDR3 extends over 16 amino acids. V gave up 4 bases and J gave up 2 bases, with 18 bases separating them. The CDR3 nucleotides read TGTGCCAGCAGCCCAAATCTAGAGGACAGCACCTACGAGCAGTACTTC. The encoded protein is CASSPNLEDSTYEQYF.

The rearrangement uses TRBV6-6 and TRBJ2-1; weak D call: TRBD2 (5 bases). Deletions cut 5 bases from V and 9 bases from J, with 8 bases between. The CDR3 is 11 residues long. Germline V lookup: CDR1 MNHNY, CDR2 SVGAGI (reference sequence). CDR3 amino acids: CASSPGSEQFF. CDR3 bases: TGTGCCAGCAGTCCGGGAAGTGAGCAGTTCTTC.

V and J are TRBV7-3 and TRBJ1-1; tentative D call: TRBD1 (6 bases). Trimming cost V 5 bases and J 0 bases, with 13 bases left between them. The germline V gene encodes CDR1 SGHTA and CDR2 FQGTGA. The CDR3 extends over 15 amino acids. As DNA, the CDR3 is TGTGCCAGCAGCCTCCAGGGGAGTATGAACACTGAAGCTTTCTTT. It is translated as CASSLQGSMNTEAFF.

The rearrangement links TRBV5-1 to TRBJ2-7, with 8 bases aligning to TRBD1. This CDR3 comprises 15 residues. With 0 bases clipped from V and 4 bases from J, the junction kept 6 bases outside the gene matches. Looked up from germline, CDR1 is SGHRS and CDR2 is YFSETQ. CDR3 protein: CASSLGQGAQYEQYF. The CDR3 region has the DNA TGCGCCAGCAGCTTGGGGCAGGGGGCGCAATACGAGCAGTACTTC.

The chain is built from TRBV11-2 and TRBJ1-1; D call uncertain. From germline, CDR1 is SGHAT and CDR2 FQNNGV. This CDR3 has 14 amino acids. V lost 3 bases to trimming and J lost 4 bases, with 12 bases between them. This chain's CDR3 is CASSFSGLATEAFF. CDR3 DNA sequence: TGTGCCAGCAGCTTTTCGGGGTTAGCCACTGAAGCTTTCTTT.

The chain carries TRBV28 and TRBJ1-2, with D possibly TRBD1 on 6 matching bases. CDR1 MDHEN and CDR2 SYDVKM come from the germline V gene. The length of the CDR3 is 13 residues. The ends were cut back, 5 bases at V and 7 bases at J, with 14 bases in the middle. In DNA form, the CDR3 reads TGTGCCAGCAGTCTTTCAACAGGGCTTGGCTACACCTTC. Encoded protein: CASSLSTGLGYTF.

V is TRBV9 and J is TRBJ2-3, with 8 bases matching TRBD2. The length of the CDR3 is 14 residues. The V gene's germline CDR1 is SGDLS and CDR2 YYNGEE. DNA of the CDR3: TGTGCTAGCGGGGCTAGCCCATCCACAGATACGCAGTATTTT. Its protein is CASGASPSTDTQYF.

This chain joins TRBV9 and TRBJ2-1; no clear D. This CDR3 region has 15 residues. CDR1 is SGDLS and CDR2 is YYNGEE in the germline V gene. Trimming removed 4 bases at V and 0 bases at J, with 11 bases between. CDR3 bases: TGTGCCAGCAGCCCAGGTTCCGCCTCCTACAATGAGCAGTTCTTC. It specifies CASSPGSASYNEQFF.